One sample yielded the 20 T cell receptor beta chains listed below, sequenced in a study of T-cell memory formation after mild COVID-19. From the 5' RACE reads, TCRdb called clonotypes with MiXCR, one entry per CDR3 protein. The sample includes some 49,000 distinct CDR3 sequences, roughly a quarter seen only once; the top ten take around two fifths. The sample was PBMCs or a T cell subset sorted from them (not recorded which). These TCRs come from a man aged 18 to 35 who had mild COVID-19 (a few samples of this study predate the infection). Cell type and time point are not known.

V usage is TRBV7-2 and J usage is TRBJ2-3; 8 bases align to TRBD2. Germline V gives CDR1 SGHTA, CDR2 FQGNSA. The CDR3 runs to 17 residues. Trimming at V came to 0 bases and at J to 2 bases, leaving 7 bases not matched to a gene. CDR3 DNA sequence: TGTGCCAGCAGCTTAGCACGGGCGGGGGGCGTCACAGATACGCAGTATTTT. As protein: CASSLARAGGVTDTQYF.

Only a few counts were recorded for this clonotype. The CDR3 protein is CASSQEWRSGNTIYF. As DNA, the CDR3 is TGCGCCAGCAGCCAAGAATGGAGATCTGGAAACACCATATATTTT. The gene calls are TRBV4-3 and TRBJ1-3, with D unclear. The CDR3 consists of 15 residues. Germline V gene lookup returns CDR1 LGHNA and CDR2 YSLEER. The V gene lost 0 bases and the J gene lost 1 base, with 7 bases spanning the gap.

As concerns this clonotype: A junction end diverges from the germline sequence, so it may reflect a read error. The chain joins TRBV5-1 to TRBJ2-4; 9 bases agree with TRBD1. Germline V gives CDR1 SGHRS, CDR2 YFSETQ. CDR3 length: 15 residues. CDR3 loop: CTSSATGTGLNIQYF. CDR3 nucleotides: TGCACCAGCAGCGCGACCGGGACAGGGTTGAACATTCAGTACTTC.

The chain links TRBV20-1 to TRBJ1-2; D gene ambiguous. Germline lookup yields CDR1 DFQATT and CDR2 SNEGSKA (reference sequence). The CDR3 totals 14 residues. V dropped 0 bases and J dropped 2 bases, with 10 bases sitting between them. The chain's CDR3 is CSARDLRRNYGYTF. The CDR3 DNA is TGCAGTGCTAGAGATCTCCGGAGGAACTATGGCTACACCTTC.

J is TRBJ2-2 and V is TRBV9; D unresolved. Per germline, CDR1 SGDLS and CDR2 YYNGEE. The CDR3 extends over 13 amino acids. V gave up 4 bases and J gave up 10 bases, with 14 bases separating them. CDR3 amino acids: CASSPNWGMELFF. The CDR3 region has the DNA TGTGCCAGCAGCCCGAATTGGGGTATGGAGCTGTTTTTT.

V is TRBV6-5 and J is TRBJ1-1, with a tentative D call TRBD1 (5 bases). CDR3 size: 13 residues. The V end lost 2 bases, the J end lost 5 bases, and 9 bases lay between the germline ends. Germline CDR1 MNHEY, CDR2 SVGAGI. The CDR3 spells CASSYKEGTEAFF. The CDR3 DNA reads as TGTGCCAGCAGTTACAAGGAGGGGACTGAAGCTTTCTTT.

The chain links TRBV6-5 to TRBJ2-2; D gene ambiguous. This CDR3 spans 13 amino acids. V was trimmed by 6 bases and J by 0 bases, leaving 5 bases between them. Germline V gene data show CDR1 as MNHEY and CDR2 as SVGAGI. DNA for the CDR3: TGTGCCAGCAGCCGCTCGAACACCGGGGAGCTGTTTTTT. Encoded protein: CASSRSNTGELFF.

This chain joins TRBV12-3 or TRBV12-4 and TRBJ1-5, with TRBD1 as a possible D gene (5 bases). The V gene lost 6 bases and the J gene lost 7 bases, with 13 bases spanning the gap. The CDR3 is made up of 13 amino acids. The CDR3 DNA follows: TGTGCCAGCAGATGGGACGTGCGACAGCCCCAGCATTTT. This encodes CASRWDVRQPQHF.

The chain uses TRBV10-3 and TRBJ2-1; D call uncertain. Trimming removed 5 bases at V and 9 bases at J, with 14 bases between. The CDR3 extends over 13 amino acids. Germline loops: CDR1 ENHRY, CDR2 SYGVKD. The CDR3: CAISIIGVSEQFF. The CDR3, as DNA: TGTGCCATCAGTATCATAGGAGTTTCTGAGCAGTTCTTC.

The CDR3 loop reads CASSPPGRGYGYTF. In DNA, the CDR3 is TGCGCCAGCAGCCCCCCGGGGAGGGGCTATGGCTACACCTTC. This chain joins TRBV4-3 and TRBJ1-2, with D possibly being TRBD1 (5 bases). Germline V CDR1 and CDR2: LGHNA, YSLEER. V was trimmed by 4 bases and J by 4 bases, leaving 13 bases between them. The CDR3 spans 14 residues.

The rearrangement links TRBV4-3 to TRBJ2-3; 13 nucleotides agree with TRBD2. The CDR3 spans 16 residues. From germline, CDR1 is LGHNA and CDR2 YSLEER. Unmatched junction bases numbered 6, after V lost 3 bases and J lost 6 bases. The CDR3 reads CASSHDTSGGADTQYF. The CDR3 region has the DNA TGCGCCAGCAGCCACGATACTAGCGGGGGGGCGGATACGCAGTATTTT.

This chain joins TRBV4-3 and TRBJ1-1; D is perhaps TRBD1 (6 bases). This CDR3 is built from 19 residues. Trimming took 0 bases from V and 5 from J, leaving 25 bases between them. Looked up from germline, CDR1 is LGHNA and CDR2 is YSLEER. CDR3 region: CASSQDHQEQGALGTEAFF. The CDR3 bases are TGCGCCAGCAGCCAAGATCACCAGGAACAGGGAGCGTTGGGGACTGAAGCTTTCTTT.

This clonotype has a handful of counts. The rearrangement uses TRBV7-3 and TRBJ2-1; D remains ambiguous. Trimming took 3 bases from V and 0 from J, leaving 12 bases between them. CDR1 and CDR2 (germline): SGHTA, FQGTGA. CDR3 size: 16 residues. The CDR3 DNA is TGTGCCAGCAGCTTTACTTCGAGGAGCTCCTACAATGAGCAGTTCTTC. This translates into CASSFTSRSSYNEQFF.

CDR3 sequence: CSVEEERVSYNEQFF. DNA of the CDR3: TGCAGCGTTGAAGAAGAAAGGGTATCCTACAATGAGCAGTTCTTC. V usage is TRBV29-1 and J usage is TRBJ2-1; D not resolved. CDR1 is SQVTM, CDR2 ANQGSEA, per germline. The CDR3 extends over 15 amino acids. Trimming left V 0 bases short and J 1 base short, with 10 bases between.

In this sample, this clonotype is medium-sized. One junction end does not reproduce the germline sequence, and a read error may be involved. The chain combines TRBV7-6 with TRBJ2-7; perhaps TRBD1 as D (5 bases). This CDR3 has 14 residues. Germline V gene lookup returns CDR1 SGHVS and CDR2 FNYEAQ. The CDR3 nucleotides read TGTGCCAGCAGCTTAGGGGGCACGTCCTATGAGCAGTACTTC. This codes for CASSLGGTSYEQYF.

This clonotype was recorded many times. V gene TRBV19 combines with J gene TRBJ2-5, with D possibly being TRBD1 (5 bases). CDR3 length equals 17 residues. V gave up 5 bases and J gave up 5 bases, with 24 bases separating them. Germline V gene data show CDR1 as LNHDA and CDR2 as SQIVND (reference sequence). The CDR3 DNA sequence: TGTGCCAGTAGTCGAAACCAGGGAAGAGAAATGATGGAGACCCAGTACTTC. Amino acids: CASSRNQGREMMETQYF.

The rearrangement joins TRBV4-1 to TRBJ1-5; D gene ambiguous. Per the germline V gene, CDR1 is MGHRA and CDR2 is YSYEKL. This CDR3 region has 15 residues. V lost 3 bases and J lost 4, with 13 bases in between. The CDR3 DNA reads TGCGCCAGCAGCCATGGCCCGGGGTCGAATCAGCCCCAGCATTTT. Encoded protein: CASSHGPGSNQPQHF.

The genes are TRBV12-3 or TRBV12-4 and TRBJ2-1; weak D call: TRBD1 (5 bases). The CDR3 runs 14 residues. V lost 6 bases and J lost 1, with 10 bases in between. The CDR3 DNA is TGTGCCAGCAGCACAGGTGGTTCCTACAATGAGCAGTTCTTC. Protein product: CASSTGGSYNEQFF.

This chain joins TRBV29-1 and TRBJ2-7, with 10 bases identical to TRBD1. The CDR3 has 13 residues. Germline V CDR1 and CDR2: SQVTM, ANQGSEA. Trimming cost V 6 bases and J 0 bases; bases outside gene matches: 2. The CDR3 sequence: CSVGTGDSYEQYF. The CDR3 coding sequence is TGCAGCGTCGGGACAGGGGACTCCTACGAGCAGTACTTC.

This clonotype occurred a few times. The chain combines TRBV12-3 or TRBV12-4 with TRBJ2-2, with D hard to call. Trimming took 5 bases from V and 3 from J, leaving 16 bases between them. The CDR3 has 16 residues. This CDR3 reads CASSIGPQIYTGELFF. For the CDR3, the DNA is TGTGCCAGCAGTATCGGGCCACAAATTTACACCGGGGAGCTGTTTTTT.